The 19 T cell receptor beta chains below all came from one sample that was sequenced in a study of blood T cells in healthy people across ages. For the second PCR, which ran for 7 to 11 cycles, a sample-barcoded 5' primer and a J-beta primer mix were used. TCRdb re-derived calls from the 5' RACE reads in MiXCR, one entry per CDR3 protein. This sample carries 650,000 to 1,000,000 distinct CDR3 sequences, about half of them seen once, and the ten largest clones take 15% to 20%. What was sequenced was blood. The receptor set was obtained from a man aged 80 or over in good health.

This chain connects TRBV7-2 to TRBJ2-4; TRBD2 matches 9 bases. The assigned J gene may be wrong: the sequence end matches TRBJ2-7 better. CDR1 and CDR2 from the germline V gene are SGHTA and FQGNSA. The length of the CDR3 is 15 residues. CDR3 sequence reads: CASSLGSGSGDEQYF. In DNA form, the CDR3 reads TGTGCCAGCAGCTTAGGTAGCGGGAGCGGCGACGAGCAGTACTTC.

The CDR3 coding sequence is TGTGCCAGCAGCCAAGAATCGACAGGGAGCCGGGGCGAGCAGTACTTC. This encodes CASSQESTGSRGEQYF. The chain combines TRBV4-2 with TRBJ2-7; 7 positions match TRBD1. This CDR3 has 16 amino acids. Trimming at V came to 0 bases and at J to 6 bases, leaving 11 bases not matched to a gene. CDR1 and CDR2 (germline): LGHNA, YNFKEQ.

The rearrangement joins TRBV12-3 or TRBV12-4 to TRBJ2-1, with 8 bases lining up with TRBD1. This CDR3 region has 15 residues. V was clipped by 6 bases and J by 3 bases; unmatched bases: 7. CDR3 in amino acids: CASRGQEKDYNEQFF. The CDR3 coding sequence is TGTGCCAGCAGGGGACAGGAGAAAGACTACAATGAGCAGTTCTTC.

The rearrangement joins TRBV30 to TRBJ2-5; D not resolved. The end of the DNA aligns better with TRBJ2-7, so the J call may be wrong. The CDR3 consists of 13 residues. Germline V gene data show CDR1 as GTSNPN and CDR2 as SVGIG (reference sequence). This CDR3 is CAWSPDTLPEQYF. The CDR3 bases are TGTGCCTGGAGTCCCGATACCCTCCCCGAGCAGTACTTC.

DNA of the CDR3: TGTGCCAGCAGCCAAGAGGCAGGACTATGGTCTGGGCAGTACTTC. Translating gives CASSQEAGLWSGQYF. J is TRBJ2-4 and V is TRBV4-2, with D maybe TRBD2 (6 bases). V lost 0 bases and J lost 13, with 19 bases in between. This CDR3 has 15 residues. CDR1 is LGHNA and CDR2 is YNFKEQ in the germline V gene.

The chain is built from TRBV9 and TRBJ2-3, with TRBD2 matching 8 bases. The germline gives CDR1 SGDLS, CDR2 YYNGEE. The CDR3 is 15 residues long. Trimming at V came to 0 bases and at J to 6 bases, leaving 6 bases not matched to a gene. The CDR3 DNA sequence: TGTGCCAGCAGCGTAGCGTCTAGCGGGCCTGATACGCAGTATTTT. Encoded protein: CASSVASSGPDTQYF.

A single count supports this clonotype. Being one base from a much bigger clone, this may be a read error. The chain is built from TRBV21-1 and TRBJ1-2; TRBD1 was called by the table and not checked on the DNA. TRBV21-1 is described as a pseudogene. The length of the CDR3 is 14 residues. CDR3 region: CASSKMGQNDGYTF. The DNA of the CDR3 is TGTGCCAGCAGCAAAATGGGACAGAACGATGGCTACACCTTC.

This chain links TRBV7-2 with TRBJ1-2, with D possibly TRBD1 on 5 matching bases. This CDR3 contains 17 residues. V was cut by 4 bases and J by 4 bases, with 22 bases left in between. Germline CDR1 and CDR2: SGHTA and FQGNSA. CDR3 DNA: TGTGCCAGCAGCTCTTACCCAGTGGCAGCGGGACCCTATGGCTACACCTTC. Its protein product is CASSSYPVAAGPYGYTF. Full variable domain (remainder filled in from reference TRBV7-2 and TRBJ1-2): GAGVSQSPSNKVTEKGKDVELRCDPISGHTALYWYRQSLGQGLEFLIYFQGNSAPDKSGLPSDRFSAERTGGSVSTLTIQRTQQEDSAVYLCASSSYPVAAGPYGYTFGSGTRLTVV.

In this sample, this clonotype turned up many times. This rearrangement joins TRBV11-2 to TRBJ2-1; perhaps D is TRBD1 or TRBD2 (5 bases each). V was trimmed by 5 bases and J by 8 bases, leaving 10 bases between them. The CDR3 consists of 12 residues. Germline V gene data show CDR1 as SGHAT and CDR2 as FQNNGV. The CDR3 is CASSPVGHEQFF. The DNA of the CDR3 is TGTGCCAGCAGCCCCGTGGGACATGAGCAGTTCTTC.

Details on this clonotype: The junction shows a germline mismatch at one end, possibly a read error. The chain has TRBV29-1 and TRBJ2-7; D ambiguous. The end of the DNA is better explained by TRBJ2-4, so the J call may be wrong. CDR1 and CDR2 from the germline V gene are SQVTM and ANQGSEA. The CDR3 is 14 residues long. CDR3 in amino acids: CGVEVGVESSIQYF. In DNA form, the CDR3 reads TGCGGCGTTGAAGTGGGCGTGGAGTCTTCCATTCAGTACTTC.

This clonotype was seen at least ten times. This sequence joins TRBV29-1 and TRBJ2-1, with 10 bases that match TRBD2. V shed 4 bases, J shed 9 bases, and the junction held 9 bases outside the gene matches. Germline V gene sequence: CDR1 SQVTM, CDR2 ANQGSEA. The CDR3 length is 14 residues. The CDR3 DNA follows: TGCAGCGTTGCAGCTAGCGGGAGCCGTGGTGAGCAGTTCTTC. This translates into CSVAASGSRGEQFF.

This clonotype was detected a few times. The rearrangement uses TRBV29-1 and TRBJ1-1, with 8 bases fitting TRBD1. V was pared by 8 bases and J by 6 bases, with 11 bases of the junction left unmatched. The V gene's germline CDR1 is SQVTM and CDR2 ANQGSEA. This CDR3 contains 13 residues. The CDR3 region is CSTDGQGASEAFF. The CDR3 nucleotides read TGCAGCACTGACGGGCAGGGGGCCTCTGAAGCTTTCTTT. Based on the CDR3 plus reference TRBV29-1 and TRBJ1-1, the full variable domain is SAVISQKPSRDICQRGTSLTIQCQVDSQVTMMFWYRQQPGQSLTLIATANQGSEATYESGFVIDKFPISRPNLTFSTLTVSNMSPEDSSIYLCSTDGQGASEAFFGQGTRLTVV.

In this sample, this clonotype turned up once. The chain has TRBV30 and TRBJ1-5; D is unresolved. Germline V gene data show CDR1 as GTSNPN and CDR2 as SVGIG (reference sequence). The CDR3 is made up of 14 amino acids. The germline V and J ends were trimmed by 3 bases and 5 bases, with 14 bases remaining between them. The CDR3 nucleotides read TGTGCCTGGAGAGGGCCCGGGAGGGATCAGCCCCAGCATTTT. It specifies CAWRGPGRDQPQHF. Combining the CDR3 with reference TRBV30 and TRBJ1-5 gives the whole variable domain SQTIHQWPATLVQPVGSPLSLECTVEGTSNPNLYWYRQAAGRGLQLLFYSVGIGQISSEVPQNLSASRPQDRQFILSSKKLLLSDSGFYLCAWRGPGRDQPQHFGDGTRLSIL.

The J gene is TRBJ2-3, the V gene TRBV27; 9 nucleotides align to TRBD2. The germline gives CDR1 MNHEY, CDR2 SMNVEV (reference sequence). The CDR3 consists of 14 residues. V trimming: 1 base; J trimming: 6 bases; junction bases outside the gene matches: 2. Written as DNA, the CDR3 is TGTGCCAGCAGTTTATATGCGGGAGGGGATACGCAGTATTTT. It specifies CASSLYAGGDTQYF.

J is TRBJ1-2 and V is TRBV10-3; the match to TRBD1 covers 8 bases. Looked up from germline, CDR1 is ENHRY and CDR2 is SYGVKD. CDR3 length equals 13 residues. The V segment lost 2 bases and the J segment 8 bases; nucleotides outside the gene matches: 4. Here the CDR3 reads CAISEGQGEGYTF. The CDR3 bases are TGTGCCATCAGTGAGGGACAGGGTGAGGGCTACACCTTC.

V usage is TRBV20-1 and J usage is TRBJ2-7; TRBD2 agrees at 9 bases. CDR1 and CDR2 from the germline V gene are DFQATT and SNEGSKA (reference sequence). The CDR3 contains 15 residues. The ends lost 0 bases at V and 4 bases at J; junction bases unmatched: 7. The DNA of the CDR3 is TGCAGTGCTAGAGATCCTAGCGGGACCAGTTACGAGCAGTACTTC. The encoded protein is CSARDPSGTSYEQYF.

This clonotype was found many times. The chain links TRBV4-2 to TRBJ2-7, with D tentatively TRBD1 (7 bases). The V end lost 6 bases, the J end lost 7 bases, and 16 bases lay between the germline ends. CDR3 length equals 13 residues. The germline CDR1 and CDR2 sequences are LGHNA and YNFKEQ. CDR3 sequence reads: CASRRDSSGEQYF. The DNA of the CDR3 is TGTGCCAGCAGGCGGGACAGTTCGGGGGAGCAGTACTTC.

CDR3 sequence: CASSLSQSQVTDTQYF. CDR3 DNA sequence: TGTGCCAGCAGTTTATCACAGTCCCAAGTGACAGATACGCAGTATTTT. The rearrangement uses TRBV28 and TRBJ2-3; D is uncertain. The germline gives CDR1 MDHEN, CDR2 SYDVKM. The CDR3 contains 16 residues. V shed 1 base and J shed 3 bases, with 14 bases lying between them.

The chain uses TRBV5-6 and TRBJ2-4; perhaps TRBD1 as D (6 bases). V lost 2 bases and J lost 13, with 13 bases in between. The CDR3 extends over 12 amino acids. Per the germline V gene, CDR1 is SGHDT and CDR2 is YYEEEE. DNA for the CDR3: TGTGCCAGCAGCTTTGGGGCAGGGGAGCAGTACTTC. Translating it yields CASSFGAGEQYF.